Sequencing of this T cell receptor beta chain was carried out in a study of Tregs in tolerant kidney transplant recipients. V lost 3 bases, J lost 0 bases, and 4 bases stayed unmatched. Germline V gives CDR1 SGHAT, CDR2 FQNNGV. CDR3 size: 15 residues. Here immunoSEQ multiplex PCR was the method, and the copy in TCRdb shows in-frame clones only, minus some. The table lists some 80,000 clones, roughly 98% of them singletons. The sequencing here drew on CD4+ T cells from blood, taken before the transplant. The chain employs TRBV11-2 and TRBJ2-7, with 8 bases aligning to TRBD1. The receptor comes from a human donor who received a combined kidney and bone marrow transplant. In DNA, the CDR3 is TGTGCCAGCAGCTTCCGGACAGGGTTCTCCTACGAGCAGTACTTC. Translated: CASSFRTGFSYEQYF.